This T cell receptor (beta chain) was retrieved from a study of T cell responses to AZD1222 COVID-19 vaccine. Study-level points and caveats: Unmutated variant regions are reportedly targeted by nearly half of spike-specific TCRs.

Worth noting for this clone: Its target is not known.

TCRdb's copy holds only in-frame clones and misses some; the assay was immunoSEQ multiplex PCR. This sample yields roughly 65,000 clones, of which 80% to 85% are seen a single time; 12% belongs to the top ten. This CDR3 has 18 residues. With V trimmed by 3 bases and J by 2 bases, 8 bases remained unmatched. The germline V gene encodes CDR1 SGHRS and CDR2 YFSETQ. The sequenced sample was peripheral blood, obtained on day 0 of AZD1222 vaccination. The origin of this receptor is an adult in good health. This chain joins TRBV5-1 and TRBJ2-6; 10 nucleotides align to TRBD2. The CDR3 nucleotides are TGCGCCAGCAGCTCTACTAGCGGGGTCCTGACTGGGGCCAACGTCCTGACTTTC. This translates into CASSSTSGVLTGANVLTF.